This entry features one TCR beta chain sequence. Its target is unknown. Each donor gave around 9.6 milliliters of peripheral blood. The germline V gene encodes CDR1 SGHRS and CDR2 YFSETQ. The CDR3 has 15 residues. Sample-barcoded 5' priming and a J-beta primer mix drove a second PCR of roughly 6 to 12 cycles. Each CDR3 protein is one row after TCRdb ran MiXCR on the 5' RACE reads. Of about 720,000 distinct CDR3 sequences listed, about 24% are singletons. This sample is drawn from a study of blood T cells in healthy people across ages. Findings and caveats of the study: Relative to aged donors, long-lived donors carried more naive CD4+ cells and displayed higher diversity.

Sequenced input: blood. The chain is built from TRBV5-1 and TRBJ2-1; possible D gene TRBD1, 6 bases. The DNA end favors TRBJ2-7, so the J call may be wrong. The sequence came from a man between 65 and 79 years old in good health. In DNA, the CDR3 is TGCGCCAGCAGCTTGGAAGGACAGCGCTCCTACGAGCAGTACTTC. Translating gives CASSLEGQRSYEQYF.